This TCR beta chain was captured by sequencing in a study of PD-L1 blockade in urothelial cancer. Data came from immunoSEQ multiplex PCR; TCRdb stores just in-frame clones and leaves some out. The sample contains about 38,000 clones, over 65% of which appear only once. The CDR3 length is 12 residues. Trimming shortened V by 4 bases and J by 3 bases, and 3 bases separated the two germline ends. Germline assignment: CDR1 SNHLY and CDR2 FYNNEI. The genes are TRBV2 and TRBJ2-2; D gene ambiguous. Sequencing used PBMCs, obtained around atezolizumab (anti-PD-L1) treatment. The source of this sequence is a man between 60 and 70 years old with urothelial cancer. The CDR3 DNA reads TGTGCCAGCAGTGTCTACACCGGGGAGCTGTTTTTT. It translates to CASSVYTGELFF.